The 24 T cell receptor beta chains given below trace back to one sample, sequenced in a study of blood T cell repertoires in COVID-19. This table comes from immunoSEQ multiplex PCR, and its TCRdb copy is limited to in-frame clones, with some not included. This table has just under 35,000 clones, around 87% appearing once. Sequencing input: peripheral blood. All receptors come from a human donor in a cohort sampled during active COVID-19.

This chain joins TRBV28 and TRBJ2-7, with D possibly matching TRBD2 (5 bases). Trimming pared 8 bases from V and 0 bases from J, leaving 17 bases between. This CDR3 has 15 amino acids. Germline loops: CDR1 MDHEN, CDR2 SYDVKM. The CDR3: CASQTPGSSSYEQYF. CDR3 nucleotides: TGTGCCAGCCAAACCCCGGGATCGAGCTCCTACGAGCAGTACTTC. The full variable domain, in which reference TRBV28 and TRBJ2-7 provide the parts outside the CDR3, is DVKVTQSSRYLVKRTGEKVFLECVQDMDHENMFWYRQDPGLGLRLIYFSYDVKMKEKGDIPEGYSVSREKKERFSLILESASTNQTSMYLCASQTPGSSSYEQYFGPGTRLTVT.

V usage is TRBV7-2 and J usage is TRBJ1-4; D possibly corresponds to TRBD1 (5 bases). V gave up 1 base and J gave up 1 base, with 16 bases separating them. The germline gives CDR1 SGHTA, CDR2 FQGNSA. The CDR3 loop spans 18 amino acids. In DNA, the CDR3 is TGTGCCAGCAGCTTAGGGGGGATCGGGGGGAGAACTAATGAAAAACTGTTTTTT. This gives the protein CASSLGGIGGRTNEKLFF. Based on the CDR3 plus reference TRBV7-2 and TRBJ1-4, the full variable domain is GAGVSQSPSNKVTEKGKDVELRCDPISGHTALYWYRQSLGQGLEFLIYFQGNSAPDKSGLPSDRFSAERTGGSVSTLTIQRTQQEDSAVYLCASSLGGIGGRTNEKLFFGSGTQLSVL.

V and J are TRBV6-5 and TRBJ2-7; TRBD1 might be the D (6 bases). Germline V CDR1 and CDR2: MNHEY, SVGAGI. The CDR3 extends over 13 amino acids. V was trimmed by 5 bases and J by 5 bases, leaving 13 bases between them. The CDR3 coding sequence is TGTGCCAGCAGTCCAGGGGCCCCGGACGAGCAGTACTTC. Translation gives CASSPGAPDEQYF.

The chain is built from TRBV7-9 and TRBJ1-6; 10 bases are shared with TRBD1. This CDR3 spans 14 amino acids. In germline, CDR1 is SEHNR, CDR2 FQNEAQ (reference sequence). The V gene end was trimmed by 4 bases and the J gene end by 10 bases; junction bases not matched to a gene: 4. CDR3 amino acids: CASSSGTGASPLHF. The CDR3 nucleotides are TGTGCCAGCAGCTCCGGGACAGGGGCCTCACCCCTCCACTTT.

This clone was detected only a few times. This rearrangement joins TRBV20-1 to TRBJ2-7, with a weak D call TRBD1 (6 bases). The V gene lost 6 bases and the J gene lost 10 bases, with 16 bases spanning the gap. Per the germline V gene, CDR1 is DFQATT and CDR2 is SNEGSKA (reference sequence). The CDR3 has 11 amino acids. The DNA of the CDR3 is TGCAGTGCGAGAACTACAGGGCGTCAGTACTTC. Amino acid sequence: CSARTTGRQYF.

The chain employs TRBV7-8 and TRBJ1-5; D not resolved. Trimming stripped 0 bases from V and 7 bases from J, with 13 bases between. Germline V gene sequence: CDR1 SGHVS, CDR2 FQNEAQ. The CDR3 contains 15 residues. The chain's CDR3 is CASSLAGEYLQPQHF. DNA of the CDR3: TGTGCCAGCAGCTTAGCTGGGGAGTACTTACAGCCCCAGCATTTT.

The table lists this clone with a few counts. The rearrangement links TRBV6-2 or TRBV6-3 to TRBJ1-1; D not certain. Per germline, CDR1 MNHEY and CDR2 SVGEGT. CDR3 size: 15 residues. V was trimmed by 4 bases and J by 1 base, leaving 13 bases between them. CDR3 DNA: TGTGCCAGCAGTTTATCGTCCAGCGGGAACACTGAAGCTTTCTTT. Protein sequence: CASSLSSSGNTEAFF.

This clone has more than one count but fewer than ten. The V gene is TRBV2, the J gene TRBJ2-2; TRBD1 matches at 10 bases. The CDR3 sequence is 16 residues long. V trimming: 6 bases; J trimming: 6 bases; junction bases outside the gene matches: 10. CDR1 and CDR2 (germline): SNHLY, FYNNEI. The CDR3 DNA reads TGTGCCAGCAGCAGGGAGGGACAGGGGTCGGCCGGGGAGCTGTTTTTT. It translates to CASSREGQGSAGELFF.

The J gene is TRBJ1-2, the V gene TRBV28; 7 nucleotides align to TRBD1. J lost 4 bases, V lost 3 bases, and 8 bases had no gene match. CDR1 is MDHEN and CDR2 is SYDVKM in the germline V gene. The CDR3 sequence is 15 residues long. The CDR3 nucleotides are TGTGCCAGCAGTTTTTGGGCAGGGGGTTTCTATGGCTACACCTTC. Protein: CASSFWAGGFYGYTF.

This clone was seen just once. The V and J genes are TRBV28 and TRBJ2-1; 9 nucleotides match TRBD1. The junction had 7 bases not matched to a gene; V was cut back by 5 bases and J by 2 bases. Germline V gene lookup returns CDR1 MDHEN and CDR2 SYDVKM. This CDR3 has 16 amino acids. CDR3 amino acids: CASSPSGTGTYNEQFF. The CDR3 DNA reads TGTGCCAGCAGTCCGAGCGGGACAGGGACCTACAATGAGCAGTTCTTC. Looking up the rest from reference TRBV28 and TRBJ2-1 gives the full variable domain: DVKVTQSSRYLVKRTGEKVFLECVQDMDHENMFWYRQDPGLGLRLIYFSYDVKMKEKGDIPEGYSVSREKKERFSLILESASTNQTSMYLCASSPSGTGTYNEQFFGPGTRLTVL.

The V call is TRBV24-1, the J call TRBJ2-2; unclear D gene. The V gene lost 0 bases and the J gene lost 3 bases, with 4 bases spanning the gap. This CDR3 comprises 14 residues. The V gene's germline CDR1 is KGHDR and CDR2 SFDVKD. The CDR3 here is CATSDLEYTGELFF. The CDR3 coding sequence is TGTGCCACCAGTGATTTGGAGTACACCGGGGAGCTGTTTTTT.

The J gene is TRBJ2-5, the V gene TRBV4-2, with TRBD2 identical over 8 bases. This CDR3 contains 16 residues. Germline trimming cut 4 bases from V and 5 bases from J; bases unmatched to any gene: 12. In germline, CDR1 is LGHNA, CDR2 YNFKEQ. The CDR3 DNA follows: TGTGCCAGCAGCCCGACTAGCGACAGTTCTGGGGAGACCCAGTACTTC. As protein: CASSPTSDSSGETQYF.

The chain recombines TRBV2 with TRBJ1-1; 7 nucleotides align to TRBD1. CDR1 SNHLY and CDR2 FYNNEI come from the germline V gene. V shed 5 bases and J 5 bases; nucleotides not matched to a gene: 8. CDR3 length equals 14 residues. The chain's CDR3 is CASSTSGGWTEAFF. The CDR3, as DNA: TGTGCCAGCAGTACCTCAGGGGGGTGGACTGAAGCTTTCTTT.

This rearrangement joins TRBV25-1 to TRBJ2-6; 8 nucleotides match TRBD1. CDR3 length: 17 residues. Germline loops: CDR1 MGHDK, CDR2 SYGVNS. The trim removed 2 bases at V and 2 bases at J, leaving 5 bases unmatched. This chain's CDR3 is CASSEDETGAGANVLTF. As DNA, the CDR3 is TGTGCCAGCAGTGAAGATGAGACAGGGGCTGGGGCCAACGTCCTGACTTTC.

The rearrangement joins TRBV5-5 to TRBJ2-7, with 9 positions matching TRBD1. Germline V CDR1 and CDR2: SGHKS, YYEKEE (reference sequence). J gave up 2 bases and V 4 bases, and 10 bases lay outside the gene matches. The length of the CDR3 is 16 residues. The CDR3 coding sequence is TGTGCCAGCAGCCCCGCCGCCGGGACAGGGACCTACGAGCAGTACTTC. It encodes CASSPAAGTGTYEQYF.

V and J are TRBV7-2 and TRBJ2-5; 9 bases line up with TRBD1. The CDR3 consists of 17 residues. V lost 0 bases to trimming and J lost 0 bases; unmatched junction nucleotides: 5. The germline gives CDR1 SGHTA, CDR2 FQGNSA. The chain's CDR3 is CASSLARQGVYQETQYF. The CDR3 region has the DNA TGTGCCAGCAGCTTAGCACGACAGGGGGTGTACCAAGAGACCCAGTACTTC. The whole variable domain, remainder taken from reference TRBV7-2 and TRBJ2-5, is GAGVSQSPSNKVTEKGKDVELRCDPISGHTALYWYRQSLGQGLEFLIYFQGNSAPDKSGLPSDRFSAERTGGSVSTLTIQRTQQEDSAVYLCASSLARQGVYQETQYFGPGTRLLVL.

The chain recombines TRBV9 with TRBJ1-4; D uncertain. CDR3 length: 15 amino acids. Trimming shortened V by 4 bases and J by 2 bases, and 12 bases separated the two germline ends. In germline, CDR1 is SGDLS, CDR2 YYNGEE. DNA of the CDR3: TGTGCCAGCAGCCTACTTGGTCGTACTAATGAAAAACTGTTTTTT. This gives the protein CASSLLGRTNEKLFF.

The chain uses TRBV5-1 and TRBJ2-3, with D possibly being TRBD1 (5 bases). Germline values: CDR1 SGHRS, CDR2 YFSETQ. The CDR3 is 15 residues long. V was clipped by 0 bases and J by 5 bases, with 13 bases between them. CDR3 coding DNA: TGCGCCAGCAGCTTGGGGGCAATCCAGGGAGATACGCAGTATTTT. It yields the protein CASSLGAIQGDTQYF.

The chain combines TRBV7-9 with TRBJ2-1, with TRBD1 matching over 8 bases. The CDR3 is 16 residues long. The J segment lost 4 bases and the V segment lost 7 bases, leaving 12 bases of the junction unmatched. Germline CDR1 and CDR2: SEHNR and FQNEAQ (reference sequence). CDR3 in amino acids: CASTPKTQGAYNEQFF. The CDR3, as DNA: TGTGCCAGCACCCCCAAAACCCAGGGGGCGTACAATGAGCAGTTCTTC. Looking up the rest from reference TRBV7-9 and TRBJ2-1 gives the full variable domain: DTGVSQNPRHKITKRGQNVTFRCDPISEHNRLYWYRQTLGQGPEFLTYFQNEAQLEKSRLLSDRFSAERPKGSFSTLEIQRTEQGDSAMYLCASTPKTQGAYNEQFFGPGTRLTVL.

This clone was detected a few times. The rearrangement uses TRBV18 and TRBJ1-1, with 7 bases matching TRBD1. The CDR3 extends over 15 amino acids. CDR1 and CDR2 (germline): KGHSH, LQKENI. V lost 0 bases, J lost 5 bases, and 6 bases stayed unmatched. In DNA form, the CDR3 reads TGTGCCAGCTCACCACCCAACAGGGGTAAGACTGAAGCTTTCTTT. Translation gives CASSPPNRGKTEAFF. Combining the CDR3 with reference TRBV18 and TRBJ1-1 gives the whole variable domain NAGVMQNPRHLVRRRGQEARLRCSPMKGHSHVYWYRQLPEEGLKFMVYLQKENIIDESGMPKERFSAEFPKEGPSILRIQQVVRGDSAAYFCASSPPNRGKTEAFFGQGTRLTVV.

This chain joins TRBV10-3 and TRBJ1-6; 8 positions match TRBD1. V lost 7 bases and J lost 9; bases outside the gene matches: 11. From germline, CDR1 is ENHRY and CDR2 SYGVKD. The CDR3 totals 15 residues. In DNA form, the CDR3 reads TGTGCCATCACCCAAAGCGGACAGGGAGCTTCACCCCTCCACTTT. It is translated as CAITQSGQGASPLHF.

The rearrangement links TRBV3-1 (or the pseudogene TRBV3-2) to TRBJ2-5, with a possible D match to TRBD2 (5 bases). In germline, CDR1 is LGHDT, CDR2 YNNKEL (reference sequence). Trimming left V 0 bases short and J 7 bases short, with 15 bases between. The CDR3 extends over 15 amino acids. The CDR3 DNA sequence: TGTGCCAGCAGCCAAGATCTTGTTCGGGGATCGACCCAGTACTTC. Translated, it gives CASSQDLVRGSTQYF.

The sample holds one count of this clone. V gene TRBV5-5 combines with J gene TRBJ1-3, with 9 nucleotides matching TRBD1. V gave up 4 bases and J gave up 1 base; unmatched junction bases: 9. Germline CDR1 is SGHKS and CDR2 is YYEKEE (reference sequence). The CDR3 contains 17 residues. This CDR3 is CASSAFTGGWSGNTIYF. DNA of the CDR3: TGTGCCAGCAGCGCCTTCACAGGGGGCTGGTCTGGAAACACCATATATTTT. Full variable domain (remainder filled in from reference TRBV5-5 and TRBJ1-3): DAGVTQSPTHLIKTRGQQVTLRCSPISGHKSVSWYQQVLGQGPQFIFQYYEKEERGRGNFPDRFSARQFPNYSSELNVNALLLGDSALYLCASSAFTGGWSGNTIYFGEGSWLTVV.

V and J are TRBV27 and TRBJ1-2; D perhaps matches TRBD1 (5 bases). Germline CDR1 and CDR2: MNHEY and SMNVEV (reference sequence). The CDR3 length is 13 residues. V was trimmed by 3 bases and J by 2 bases, leaving 7 bases between them. CDR3 sequence (DNA): TGTGCCAGCAGTTTCCGGGGGAACTATGGCTACACCTTC. Protein product: CASSFRGNYGYTF.